This T cell receptor beta chain appears in the sequencing data of a study of blood T cell repertoires in COVID-19. About the research overall: From T cells, B-cell-depleted T cells, or PBMCs came the material, which was cDNA or gDNA.

Two negative PCRs, clearance, or symptom resolution had been documented for recovered Cohort 3 donors. CDR3 size: 15 residues. Germline V gene lookup returns CDR1 MGHRA and CDR2 YSYEKL. With 3 bases clipped from V and 10 bases from J, the junction kept 7 bases outside the gene matches. Assay: immunoSEQ multiplex PCR; the TCRdb copy retains only in-frame clones and omits some. There are around 260,000 clones in the sample; 70% to 90% occur only once, and approximately 4.2% lies in the top ten. The sequenced sample consisted of PBMCs or T cells enriched from blood (not recorded which). The sequence was collected from a woman younger than 45 who had recovered from COVID-19. The J gene is TRBJ1-4, the V gene TRBV4-1; 11 bases agree with TRBD1. The CDR3 sequence is CASSQEGQGAGKLFF. The DNA of the CDR3 is TGCGCCAGCAGCCAGGAAGGACAGGGGGCTGGAAAACTGTTTTTT.